A single sample is the source of the 18 T cell receptor beta chains below, sequenced in a study of blood T cell repertoires in COVID-19. TCRdb's table, derived via immunoSEQ multiplex PCR, lists solely in-frame clones and lacks some. The sample records approximately 74,000 clones, 88% being singletons. What was sequenced was peripheral blood. Receptor source: a woman older than 75 with active or convalescent COVID-19.

V gene TRBV13 combines with J gene TRBJ1-1; 8 positions agree with TRBD1. V was clipped by 4 bases and J by 1 base; unmatched bases: 2. This CDR3 comprises 14 residues. CDR1 is PRHDT, CDR2 FYEKMQ, per germline (reference sequence). The CDR3 reads CASSSDRGNTEAFF. The CDR3, as DNA: TGTGCCAGCAGCTCCGACAGGGGGAACACTGAAGCTTTCTTT.

The chain recombines TRBV11-3 with TRBJ2-1, with TRBD1 matching 8 bases. The CDR3 totals 15 residues. Trimming cost V 6 bases and J 2 bases; bases outside gene matches: 6. CDR1 SGHNT and CDR2 YENEEA come from the germline V gene. The CDR3 coding sequence is TGTGCCAGCAGTTACGACAGGGGCCCCTACAATGAGCAGTTCTTC. Translation gives CASSYDRGPYNEQFF.

V gene TRBV6-2 or TRBV6-3 combines with J gene TRBJ2-1; the D is unclear. Trimming pared 2 bases from V and 10 bases from J, leaving 9 bases between. The CDR3 has 12 amino acids. Germline CDR1 MNHEY, CDR2 SVGEGT. The CDR3 sequence is CASSYVLEEQFF. In DNA, the CDR3 is TGTGCCAGCAGTTACGTCCTGGAGGAGCAGTTCTTC.

The chain employs TRBV5-5 and TRBJ2-5, with D maybe TRBD2 (5 bases). Germline V gene sequence: CDR1 SGHKS, CDR2 YYEKEE (reference sequence). The V and J ends lost 1 base and 7 bases respectively, with 17 bases between them. This CDR3 has 15 residues. CDR3 nucleotide sequence: TGTGCCAGCAGCTTGACAGCCGGGGAAGTAGGGACCCAGTACTTC. As protein: CASSLTAGEVGTQYF. The full variable domain, completed using reference TRBV5-5 and TRBJ2-5, is DAGVTQSPTHLIKTRGQQVTLRCSPISGHKSVSWYQQVLGQGPQFIFQYYEKEERGRGNFPDRFSARQFPNYSSELNVNALLLGDSALYLCASSLTAGEVGTQYFGPGTRLLVL.

This chain links TRBV12-3 or TRBV12-4 with TRBJ2-7; 8 bases map to TRBD1. The CDR3 runs to 11 residues. Trimming took 5 bases from V and 8 from J; bases not matched to a gene: 2. CDR3 protein: CASSTGGQQYF. As DNA, the CDR3 is TGTGCCAGCAGTACAGGGGGACAGCAGTACTTC.

This clone was counted a few times. The junction does not match germline at one end; this may be a read error. The genes are TRBV7-8 and TRBJ1-5; 8 positions agree with TRBD1. The germline V gene has CDR1 SGHVS and CDR2 FQNEAQ. The CDR3 consists of 20 residues. DNA for the CDR3: TGTGCCAGCAGCCTAGCGGTCCGGGACAGGATCGGGGTGGGGAATCAGCCCCAGCATTTT. Amino acids: CASSLAVRDRIGVGNQPQHF.

This clone has a single count. V usage is TRBV4-2 and J usage is TRBJ2-5; 12 nucleotides agree with TRBD2. Germline loops: CDR1 LGHNA, CDR2 YNFKEQ. The V and J ends lost 0 bases and 5 bases, in that order; junction bases with no gene match: 10. CDR3 length: 18 residues. The CDR3 region has the DNA TGTGCCAGCAGCCAAGATGGGGCTAGCGGGAGGGCCGGGGAGACCCAGTACTTC. Translating it yields CASSQDGASGRAGETQYF.

J is TRBJ2-2 and V is TRBV5-8; unclear D gene. V lost 4 bases to trimming and J lost 2 bases, with 12 bases between them. The CDR3 runs 15 residues. Per germline, CDR1 SGHTS and CDR2 YDEGEE. CDR3 in amino acids: CASSPLAANTGELFF. The CDR3 nucleotides read TGTGCCAGCAGCCCCCTGGCCGCTAACACCGGGGAGCTGTTTTTT.

The chain joins TRBV7-9 to TRBJ1-3; TRBD1 might be the D (5 bases). The CDR3 covers 14 residues. V was shortened by 4 bases and J by 8 bases, with 15 bases between the two germline ends. Germline CDR1 SEHNR, CDR2 FQNEAQ (reference sequence). CDR3 DNA: TGTGCCAGCAGCTCCCAGGGTATTGAAGACACCATATATTTT. Translated, it gives CASSSQGIEDTIYF.

The CDR3 nucleotides are TGCGCCAGCAGCTTGGTTACAGGGGGCGGTTATGGCTACACCTTC. As protein: CASSLVTGGGYGYTF. The rearrangement links TRBV5-1 to TRBJ1-2; 9 positions match TRBD1. Germline V gene sequence: CDR1 SGHRS, CDR2 YFSETQ. The CDR3 covers 15 residues. V dropped 0 bases and J dropped 5; count of bases not matched to a gene: 5. The whole variable domain, filled in from reference TRBV5-1 and TRBJ1-2, reads KAGVTQTPRYLIKTRGQQVTLSCSPISGHRSVSWYQQTPGQGLQFLFEYFSETQRNKGNFPGRFSGRQFSNSRSEMNVSTLELGDSALYLCASSLVTGGGYGYTFGSGTRLTVV.

The V gene is TRBV9, the J gene TRBJ1-1; weak D call: TRBD1 (6 bases). The CDR3 totals 13 residues. Germline V gene sequence: CDR1 SGDLS, CDR2 YYNGEE. The ends were cut back, 4 bases at V and 10 bases at J, with 17 bases in the middle. The CDR3: CASSPLLGAGAFF. The CDR3 DNA follows: TGTGCCAGCAGCCCATTACTGGGGGCGGGAGCTTTCTTT.

V gene TRBV20-1 combines with J gene TRBJ1-2; D gene unclear. This CDR3 has 11 residues. V dropped 3 bases and J dropped 3 bases, with 5 bases sitting between them. The germline V gene encodes CDR1 DFQATT and CDR2 SNEGSKA (reference sequence). The CDR3 nucleotides read TGCAGTGCTAGGAGAGACTATGGCTACACCTTC. Translation: CSARRDYGYTF.

The chain uses TRBV4-1 and TRBJ2-1; 7 bases line up with TRBD1. CDR3 length: 14 amino acids. CDR1 MGHRA and CDR2 YSYEKL come from the germline V gene. The J segment lost 8 bases and the V segment lost 2 bases, leaving 6 bases of the junction unmatched. This CDR3 reads CASSQRTGRDEQFF. CDR3 bases: TGCGCCAGCAGCCAACGGACAGGTCGGGATGAGCAGTTCTTC.

The chain joins TRBV27 to TRBJ1-2; 7 nucleotides match TRBD1. Germline CDR1 is MNHEY and CDR2 is SMNVEV (reference sequence). The junction had 9 bases not matched to a gene; V was cut back by 6 bases and J by 8 bases. The CDR3 is 13 residues long. In nucleotides, the CDR3 is TGTGCCAGCAGCACAGGGGTATTGAAGGGCTACACCTTC. It codes for CASSTGVLKGYTF.

The sample holds one count of this clone. This chain joins TRBV3-1 (or the pseudogene TRBV3-2) and TRBJ1-2; TRBD1 aligns across 8 bases. CDR3 length equals 15 residues. CDR1 is LGHDT and CDR2 is YNNKEL in the germline V gene (reference sequence). V lost 4 bases to trimming and J lost 2 bases; unmatched junction nucleotides: 6. CDR3 protein: CASSPSRDRNYGYTF. DNA of the CDR3: TGTGCCAGCAGCCCATCTAGGGACAGGAACTATGGCTACACCTTC.

The chain uses TRBV5-1 and TRBJ2-5, with a tentative D call TRBD2 (6 bases). CDR3 length equals 14 residues. Between the trimmed V and J ends, which lost 4 bases and 2 bases, there was a span of 12 bases. Germline assignment: CDR1 SGHRS and CDR2 YFSETQ. CDR3 sequence: CASSRGTQQETQYF. CDR3 DNA sequence: TGCGCCAGCAGCCGCGGGACTCAACAAGAGACCCAGTACTTC.

The genes are TRBV2 and TRBJ2-1, with 13 bases aligning to TRBD2. CDR1 and CDR2 from the germline V gene are SNHLY and FYNNEI. Trimming removed 7 bases from V and 9 bases from J; junction bases left unmatched: 6. CDR3 size: 14 residues. This CDR3 reads CASTETSGGLEQFF. The CDR3 DNA follows: TGTGCCAGCACTGAGACTAGCGGGGGGCTTGAGCAGTTCTTC. Based on the CDR3 plus reference TRBV2 and TRBJ2-1, the full variable domain is EPEVTQTPSHQVTQMGQEVILRCVPISNHLYFYWYRQILGQKVEFLVSFYNNEISEKSEIFDDQFSVERPDGSNFTLKIRSTKLEDSAMYFCASTETSGGLEQFFGPGTRLTVL.

The chain combines TRBV19 with TRBJ2-5, with 11 bases aligning to TRBD1. The trim removed 6 bases at V and 2 bases at J, leaving 5 bases unmatched. Germline CDR1 and CDR2: LNHDA and SQIVND (reference sequence). The length of the CDR3 is 15 residues. CDR3 protein: CASSTGTGGQETQYF. CDR3 DNA sequence: TGTGCCAGTAGCACAGGGACAGGGGGACAAGAGACCCAGTACTTC.